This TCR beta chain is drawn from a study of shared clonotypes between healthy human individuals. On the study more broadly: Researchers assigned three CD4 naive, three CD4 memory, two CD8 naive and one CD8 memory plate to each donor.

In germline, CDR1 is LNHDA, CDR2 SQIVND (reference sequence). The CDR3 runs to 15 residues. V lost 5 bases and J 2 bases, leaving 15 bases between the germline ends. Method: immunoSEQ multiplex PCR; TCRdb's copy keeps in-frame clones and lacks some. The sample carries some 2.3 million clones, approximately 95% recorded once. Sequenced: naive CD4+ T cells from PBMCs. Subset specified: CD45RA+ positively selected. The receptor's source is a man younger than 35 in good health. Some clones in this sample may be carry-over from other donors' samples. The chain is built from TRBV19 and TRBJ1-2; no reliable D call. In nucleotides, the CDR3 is TGTGCCAGTAGTTCCGGGCCCTACCCAAACTATGGCTACACCTTC. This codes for CASSSGPYPNYGYTF.